This T cell receptor (beta chain) derives from a study of identifying expanded T cells in peripheral blood. General study findings and limits: Roughly two-week clone count variance significantly increased as total template count grew.

The method was immunoSEQ multiplex PCR; TCRdb's version includes in-frame clones alone and lacks a portion of them. The sample lists approximately 120,000 clones, about 88% occurring once. On this clone: The antigen is undetermined.

The CDR3 totals 14 residues. CDR1 and CDR2 (germline): MNHEY, SVGAGI. Trimming took 5 bases from V and 6 from J, leaving 13 bases between them. No infections or other immune events were documented during collection. The chain has TRBV6-5 and TRBJ2-2; tentative D call: TRBD1 (5 bases). This TCR was sampled from a person aged 18-69 years in good health. Sample: blood. Here the CDR3 reads CASSLGVIAGELFF. As DNA, the CDR3 is TGTGCCAGCAGTCTAGGGGTGATCGCCGGGGAGCTGTTTTTT.